This T cell receptor (beta chain) was documented in a study of blood T cell repertoires in COVID-19. Overall study context: PBMCs, B-cell-depleted T cells, or T cells provided the cDNA or gDNA that made up the material.

V gave up 3 bases and J gave up 0 bases; unmatched junction bases: 2. Germline loops: CDR1 LNHDA, CDR2 SQIVND (reference sequence). The length of the CDR3 is 14 residues. The study drew participants aged about 18 to 89 years from 24 US areas. Cohort 3 donors were reported recovered after two negative PCRs, clearance, or symptom resolution. Original data processing: Estimation of nucleated cell counts was performed using reference gene primer amplification. The method was immunoSEQ multiplex PCR; TCRdb's version includes in-frame clones alone and lacks a portion of them. That table gives V, J and clone size, and the DNA gave D and trimming. The sample lists some 300,000 clones, approximately 85% seen once, with approximately 1% in the top ten.

The sequencing input was PBMCs or T cells enriched from blood (not recorded which). The rearrangement uses TRBV19 and TRBJ2-7; 7 bases agree with TRBD2. This TCR derives from a young woman who had recovered from COVID-19. CDR3 loop: CASSIGGGSYEQYF. The CDR3 DNA is TGTGCCAGTAGTATCGGCGGGGGCTCCTACGAGCAGTACTTC.